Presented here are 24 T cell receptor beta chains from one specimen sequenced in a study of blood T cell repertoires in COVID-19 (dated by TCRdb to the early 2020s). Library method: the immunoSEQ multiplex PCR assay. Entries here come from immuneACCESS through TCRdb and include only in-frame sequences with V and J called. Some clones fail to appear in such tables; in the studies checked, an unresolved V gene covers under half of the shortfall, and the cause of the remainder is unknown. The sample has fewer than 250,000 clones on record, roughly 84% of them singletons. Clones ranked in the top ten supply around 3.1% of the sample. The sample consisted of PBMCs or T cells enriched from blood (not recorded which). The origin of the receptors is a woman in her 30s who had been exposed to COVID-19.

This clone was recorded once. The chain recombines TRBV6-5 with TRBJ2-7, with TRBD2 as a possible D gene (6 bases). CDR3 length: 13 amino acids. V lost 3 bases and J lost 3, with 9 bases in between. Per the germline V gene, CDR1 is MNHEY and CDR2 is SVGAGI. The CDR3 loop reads CASSYAGFYEQYF. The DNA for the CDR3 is TGTGCCAGCAGTTATGCGGGGTTCTACGAGCAGTACTTC.

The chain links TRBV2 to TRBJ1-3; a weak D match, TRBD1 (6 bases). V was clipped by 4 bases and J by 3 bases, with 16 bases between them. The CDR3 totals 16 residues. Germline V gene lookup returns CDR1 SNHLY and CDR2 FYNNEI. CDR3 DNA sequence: TGTGCCAGCAGTGGGGTCAGGGGAGCCTTTGGAAACACCATATATTTT. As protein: CASSGVRGAFGNTIYF. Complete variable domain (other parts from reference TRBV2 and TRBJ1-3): EPEVTQTPSHQVTQMGQEVILRCVPISNHLYFYWYRQILGQKVEFLVSFYNNEISEKSEIFDDQFSVERPDGSNFTLKIRSTKLEDSAMYFCASSGVRGAFGNTIYFGEGSWLTVV.

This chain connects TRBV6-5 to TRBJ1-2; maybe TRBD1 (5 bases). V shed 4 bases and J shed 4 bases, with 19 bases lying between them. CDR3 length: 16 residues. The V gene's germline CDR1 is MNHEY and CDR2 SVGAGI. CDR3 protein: CASSSFPAGRVYGYTF. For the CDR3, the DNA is TGTGCCAGCAGTTCATTCCCGGCAGGGCGCGTCTATGGCTACACCTTC.

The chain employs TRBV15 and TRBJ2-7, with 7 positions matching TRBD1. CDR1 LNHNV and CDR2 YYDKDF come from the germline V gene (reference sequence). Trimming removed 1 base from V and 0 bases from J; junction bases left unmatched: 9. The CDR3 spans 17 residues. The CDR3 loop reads CATSRAFGDRSSYEQYF. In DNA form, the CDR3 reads TGTGCCACCAGCAGAGCGTTCGGGGACAGATCCTCCTACGAGCAGTACTTC.

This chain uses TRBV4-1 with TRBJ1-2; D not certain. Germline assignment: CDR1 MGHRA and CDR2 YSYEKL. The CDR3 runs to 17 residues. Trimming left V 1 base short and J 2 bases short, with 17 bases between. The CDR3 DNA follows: TGCGCCAGCAGCCAAGGAATGACCCTGCCAGGCAACTATGGCTACACCTTC. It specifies CASSQGMTLPGNYGYTF.

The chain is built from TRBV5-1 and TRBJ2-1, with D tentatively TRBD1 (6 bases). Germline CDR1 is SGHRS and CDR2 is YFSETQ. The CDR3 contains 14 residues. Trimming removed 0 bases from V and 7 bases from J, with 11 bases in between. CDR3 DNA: TGCGCCAGCAGCTTGGATCCCCAGGGGAATGAGCAGTTCTTC. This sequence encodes CASSLDPQGNEQFF.

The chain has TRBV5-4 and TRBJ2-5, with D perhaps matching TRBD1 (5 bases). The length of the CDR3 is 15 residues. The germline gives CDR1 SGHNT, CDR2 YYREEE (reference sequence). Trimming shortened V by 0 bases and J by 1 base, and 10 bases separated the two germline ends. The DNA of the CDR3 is TGTGCCAGCAGCTTGGAATTAGGGGCCCAAGAGACCCAGTACTTC. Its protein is CASSLELGAQETQYF.

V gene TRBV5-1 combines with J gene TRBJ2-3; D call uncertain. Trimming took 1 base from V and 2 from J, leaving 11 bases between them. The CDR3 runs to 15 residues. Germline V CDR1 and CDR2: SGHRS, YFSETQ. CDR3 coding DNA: TGCGCCAGCAGCTTGTTAAGTGACTCCACAGATACGCAGTATTTT. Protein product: CASSLLSDSTDTQYF.

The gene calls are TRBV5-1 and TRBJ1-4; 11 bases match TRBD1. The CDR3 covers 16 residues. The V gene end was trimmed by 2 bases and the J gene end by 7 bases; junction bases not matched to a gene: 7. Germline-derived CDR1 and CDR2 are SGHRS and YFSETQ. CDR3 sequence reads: CASSLFTGTGGEKLFF. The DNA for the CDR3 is TGCGCCAGCAGCTTATTCACCGGGACAGGGGGTGAAAAACTGTTTTTT.

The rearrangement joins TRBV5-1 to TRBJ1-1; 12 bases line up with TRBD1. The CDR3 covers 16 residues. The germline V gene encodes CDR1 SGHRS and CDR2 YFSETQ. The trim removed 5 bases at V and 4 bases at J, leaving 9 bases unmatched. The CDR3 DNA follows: TGCGCCAGCAGGGCTCCGGGACAGGGGGCCGGCACTGAAGCTTTCTTT. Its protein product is CASRAPGQGAGTEAFF.

DNA for the CDR3: TGTGCCAGCCTTTCCGGGAAACTAGATCAGCCCCAGCATTTT. Residues: CASLSGKLDQPQHF. V gene TRBV6-5 combines with J gene TRBJ1-5; D call uncertain. The CDR3 covers 14 residues. Germline CDR1 and CDR2: MNHEY and SVGAGI. Between the trimmed V and J ends, which lost 8 bases and 5 bases, there was a span of 16 bases.

This chain's CDR3 is CATSRDRGYTYEQYF. CDR3 nucleotides: TGTGCCACCAGCAGAGATAGGGGCTACACCTACGAGCAGTACTTC. The rearrangement uses TRBV15 and TRBJ2-7; weak D call: TRBD1 (5 bases). Germline lookup yields CDR1 LNHNV and CDR2 YYDKDF (reference sequence). This CDR3 region has 15 residues. With 0 bases removed from V and 2 bases from J, the gap between germline ends came to 11 bases.

The CDR3 DNA follows: TGTGCCAGCAGCTTATCAGGGGCGACTTACTATGGCTACACCTTC. Encoded protein: CASSLSGATYYGYTF. The genes are TRBV7-9 and TRBJ1-2; D is perhaps TRBD1 (6 bases). Germline V gene sequence: CDR1 SEHNR, CDR2 FQNEAQ (reference sequence). V was clipped by 2 bases and J by 3 bases, with 13 bases between them. This CDR3 is built from 15 residues.

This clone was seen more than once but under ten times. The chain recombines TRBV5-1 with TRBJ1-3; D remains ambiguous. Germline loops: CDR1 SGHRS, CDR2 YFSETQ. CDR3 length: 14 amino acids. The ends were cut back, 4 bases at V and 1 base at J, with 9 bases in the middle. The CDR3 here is CASSPRFSGNTIYF. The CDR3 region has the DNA TGCGCCAGCAGCCCACGGTTTTCTGGAAACACCATATATTTT.

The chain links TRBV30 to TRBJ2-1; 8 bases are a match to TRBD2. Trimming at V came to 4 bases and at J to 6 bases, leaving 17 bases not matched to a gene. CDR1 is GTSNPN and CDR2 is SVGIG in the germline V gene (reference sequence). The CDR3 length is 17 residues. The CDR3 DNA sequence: TGTGCCTGGAATGAACATATAGCGGGGCCGCGGCCCAATGAGCAGTTCTTC. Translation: CAWNEHIAGPRPNEQFF.

Here the CDR3 DNA reads TGTGCCAGCAGCTCCCAGGGTTCCGAGCAGTACTTC. Encoded protein: CASSSQGSEQYF. The V call is TRBV5-6, the J call TRBJ2-7; the D gene is possibly TRBD1 (5 bases). There are 12 residues in the CDR3. CDR1 is SGHDT and CDR2 is YYEEEE in the germline V gene. Trimming removed 3 bases from V and 6 bases from J, with 10 bases in between.

The CDR3: CASSLPTGTSGPTDTQYF. The CDR3 DNA follows: TGTGCCAGCAGTTTACCGACCGGGACTAGCGGACCCACAGATACGCAGTATTTT. The genes are TRBV7-9 and TRBJ2-3; 11 positions match TRBD2. V shed 6 bases and J 2 bases; nucleotides not matched to a gene: 13. CDR1 SEHNR and CDR2 FQNEAQ come from the germline V gene (reference sequence). The CDR3 consists of 18 residues.

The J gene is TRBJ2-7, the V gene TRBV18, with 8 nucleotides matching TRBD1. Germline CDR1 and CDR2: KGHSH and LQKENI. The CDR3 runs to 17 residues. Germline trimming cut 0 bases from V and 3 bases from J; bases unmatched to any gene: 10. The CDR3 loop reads CASSPPYFQGARYEQYF. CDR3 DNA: TGTGCCAGCTCACCACCGTATTTTCAGGGGGCGCGCTACGAGCAGTACTTC.

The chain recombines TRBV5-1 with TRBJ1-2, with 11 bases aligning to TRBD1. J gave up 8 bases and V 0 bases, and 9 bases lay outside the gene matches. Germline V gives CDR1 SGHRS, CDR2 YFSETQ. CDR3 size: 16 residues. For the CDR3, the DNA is TGCGCCAGCAGCTTGGCCACCGGACAGGGGGCGAGGGGCTACACCTTC. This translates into CASSLATGQGARGYTF.

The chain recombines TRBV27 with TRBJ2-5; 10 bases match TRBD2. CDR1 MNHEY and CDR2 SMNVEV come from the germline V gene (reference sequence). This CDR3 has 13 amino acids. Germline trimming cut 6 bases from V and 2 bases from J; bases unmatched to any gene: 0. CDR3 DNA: TGTGCCAGCAGACTAGCGGGGCAAGAGACCCAGTACTTC. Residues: CASRLAGQETQYF.

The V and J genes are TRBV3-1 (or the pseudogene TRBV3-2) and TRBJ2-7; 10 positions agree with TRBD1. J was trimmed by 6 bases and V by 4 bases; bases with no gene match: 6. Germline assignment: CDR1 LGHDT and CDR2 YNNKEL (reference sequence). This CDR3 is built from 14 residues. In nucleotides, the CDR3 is TGTGCCAGCAGCCTAAGGGGACAGGGGTTCGAGCAGTACTTC. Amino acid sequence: CASSLRGQGFEQYF.

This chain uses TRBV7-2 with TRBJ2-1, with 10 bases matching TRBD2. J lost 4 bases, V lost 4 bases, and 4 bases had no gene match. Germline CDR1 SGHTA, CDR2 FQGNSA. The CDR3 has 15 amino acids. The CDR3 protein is CASSSLAGVYNEQFF. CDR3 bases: TGTGCCAGCAGCTCCCTAGCGGGGGTTTACAATGAGCAGTTCTTC. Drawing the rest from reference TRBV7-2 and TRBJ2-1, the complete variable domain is GAGVSQSPSNKVTEKGKDVELRCDPISGHTALYWYRQSLGQGLEFLIYFQGNSAPDKSGLPSDRFSAERTGGSVSTLTIQRTQQEDSAVYLCASSSLAGVYNEQFFGPGTRLTVL.

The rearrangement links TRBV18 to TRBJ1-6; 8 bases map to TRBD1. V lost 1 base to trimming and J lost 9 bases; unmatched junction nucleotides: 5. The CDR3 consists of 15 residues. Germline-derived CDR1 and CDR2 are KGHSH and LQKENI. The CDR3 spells CASSPRTGGGSPLHF. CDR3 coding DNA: TGTGCCAGCTCACCACGAACAGGGGGTGGTTCACCCCTCCACTTT.

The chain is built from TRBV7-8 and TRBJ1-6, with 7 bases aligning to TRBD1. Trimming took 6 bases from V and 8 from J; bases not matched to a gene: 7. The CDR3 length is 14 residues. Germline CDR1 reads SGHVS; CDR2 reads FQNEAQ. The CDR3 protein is CASRGQPVDSPLHF. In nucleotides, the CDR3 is TGTGCCAGCAGGGGACAGCCTGTAGATTCACCCCTCCACTTT.